The 24 T cell receptor beta chains reported below all come from one sample, sequenced in a study of T cell changes during pregnancy in multiple sclerosis. Generated by immunoSEQ multiplex PCR, the TCRdb table keeps only in-frame clones and is missing some. The sample yields tens of thousands of clones, roughly 94% seen once. This specimen was peripheral blood, taken in the third trimester of pregnancy. Receptors originate from a female donor with multiple sclerosis, enrolled in a pregnancy study.

This chain connects TRBV6-5 to TRBJ2-4, with 7 bases aligning to TRBD2. The CDR3 is made up of 14 amino acids. V trimming: 8 bases; J trimming: 1 base; junction bases outside the gene matches: 5. The germline V gene encodes CDR1 MNHEY and CDR2 SVGAGI. The CDR3 DNA is TGTGCCAGCGCCACCGGGGGGGCCAAAAACATTCAGTACTTC. It is translated as CASATGGAKNIQYF.

The chain has TRBV5-6 and TRBJ2-2; D gene ambiguous. Germline V CDR1 and CDR2: SGHDT, YYEEEE. V was clipped by 2 bases and J by 4 bases, with 6 bases between them. The CDR3 is made up of 13 amino acids. The CDR3 bases are TGTGCCAGCAGCTTTGACATCACCGGGGAGCTGTTTTTT. This encodes CASSFDITGELFF.

V is TRBV6-6 and J is TRBJ2-7; D may be TRBD1 (5 bases). Germline-derived CDR1 and CDR2 are MNHNY and SVGAGI (reference sequence). V lost 7 bases and J lost 1, with 11 bases in between. The CDR3 is 13 residues long. This CDR3 reads CASTRAISYEQYF. The CDR3 DNA follows: TGTGCCAGCACCAGGGCCATTTCCTACGAGCAGTACTTC.

The chain couples TRBV27 to TRBJ2-1; 8 bases match TRBD1. Unmatched junction bases numbered 10, after V lost 5 bases and J lost 1 base. Germline CDR1 reads MNHEY; CDR2 reads SMNVEV (reference sequence). The CDR3 runs to 17 residues. Here the CDR3 DNA reads TGTGCCAGCAGTCGTCCCCAGGGGGCTATATCCTACAATGAGCAGTTCTTC. Amino acid sequence: CASSRPQGAISYNEQFF.

The rearrangement links TRBV14 to TRBJ1-1, with 7 bases aligning to TRBD1. The CDR3 runs to 12 residues. CDR1 is SGHDN and CDR2 is FVKESK in the germline V gene. With V trimmed by 4 bases and J by 7 bases, 3 bases remained unmatched. The CDR3 region has the DNA TGTGCCAGCAGCCCACAGGGGATTGAAGCTTTCTTT. This encodes CASSPQGIEAFF.

The chain is built from TRBV5-1 and TRBJ1-1; possibly TRBD1 for D (5 bases). The CDR3 is 16 residues long. V gave up 0 bases and J gave up 0 bases, with 12 bases separating them. The germline V gene has CDR1 SGHRS and CDR2 YFSETQ. DNA of the CDR3: TGCGCCAGCAGCTTGGTTTTCCAGGGATTGAACACTGAAGCTTTCTTT. Its protein product is CASSLVFQGLNTEAFF.

This chain connects TRBV5-1 to TRBJ1-1; 7 nucleotides line up with TRBD1. CDR3 length: 15 amino acids. With 2 bases clipped from V and 6 bases from J, the junction kept 10 bases outside the gene matches. Germline CDR1 reads SGHRS; CDR2 reads YFSETQ. In nucleotides, the CDR3 is TGCGCCAGCAGCTTAAGAACAGGGGAATTGCCTGAAGCTTTCTTT. Its protein is CASSLRTGELPEAFF.

The chain joins TRBV27 to TRBJ2-7; weak D call: TRBD2 (6 bases). CDR1 and CDR2 (germline): MNHEY, SMNVEV (reference sequence). V was trimmed by 9 bases and J by 0 bases, leaving 15 bases between them. The CDR3 length is 14 residues. CDR3 sequence: CARTPGGVSYEQYF. As DNA, the CDR3 is TGTGCCAGGACTCCCGGCGGGGTCTCCTACGAGCAGTACTTC.

The rearrangement links TRBV7-6 to TRBJ2-7; 10 nucleotides agree with TRBD1. Trimming cost V 5 bases and J 2 bases; bases outside gene matches: 6. The CDR3 consists of 15 residues. Germline assignment: CDR1 SGHVS and CDR2 FNYEAQ. The CDR3 sequence is CASSARQGAPYEQYF. CDR3 in DNA: TGTGCCAGCAGCGCCCGACAGGGGGCACCCTACGAGCAGTACTTC.

V and J are TRBV13 and TRBJ2-7; possibly TRBD1 for D (5 bases). Germline lookup yields CDR1 PRHDT and CDR2 FYEKMQ (reference sequence). This CDR3 region has 15 residues. V was trimmed by 5 bases and J by 5 bases, leaving 19 bases between them. The CDR3 nucleotides read TGTGCCAGCAGCCGACCCGGTATAGGGGTCCACGAGCAGTACTTC. Amino acids: CASSRPGIGVHEQYF.

The V and J genes are TRBV27 and TRBJ1-5; D is ambiguous. V lost 0 bases to trimming and J lost 5 bases, with 5 bases between them. The CDR3 length is 13 residues. The V gene's germline CDR1 is MNHEY and CDR2 SMNVEV (reference sequence). CDR3 amino acids: CASSLSRYQPQHF. CDR3 DNA: TGTGCCAGCAGTTTATCCCGGTATCAGCCCCAGCATTTT.

V is TRBV19 and J is TRBJ1-4; D gene ambiguous. The CDR3 extends over 14 amino acids. Germline V CDR1 and CDR2: LNHDA, SQIVND (reference sequence). Trimming pared 3 bases from V and 8 bases from J, leaving 13 bases between. CDR3 DNA sequence: TGTGCCAGTAGTATCCCAGGCCGCTGGGAAAAACTGTTTTTT. Its protein is CASSIPGRWEKLFF.

This chain uses TRBV6-4 with TRBJ1-1; tentatively, D is TRBD1 (5 bases). The CDR3 runs 13 residues. V was pared by 3 bases and J by 1 base, with 6 bases between. CDR1 is MRHNA and CDR2 is SNTAGT in the germline V gene. CDR3 coding DNA: TGTGCCAGCAGTGAGCAGGGGAACACTGAAGCTTTCTTT. It specifies CASSEQGNTEAFF.

The J gene is TRBJ1-2, the V gene TRBV4-2; TRBD1 matches at 8 bases. From germline, CDR1 is LGHNA and CDR2 YNFKEQ. The CDR3 has 15 residues. Trimming cost V 4 bases and J 4 bases; bases outside gene matches: 8. The CDR3 DNA sequence: TGTGCCAGCAGCCTCAATTCGGACAGGGCCTATGGCTACACCTTC. Protein sequence: CASSLNSDRAYGYTF.

This clone is termed medium-sized (0.01 to 0.1%). The chain couples TRBV10-3 to TRBJ2-7; no clear D. Trimming removed 4 bases from V and 3 bases from J, with 10 bases in between. Per the germline V gene, CDR1 is ENHRY and CDR2 is SYGVKD. The length of the CDR3 is 13 residues. The CDR3 region is CAISGQRNYEQYF. The CDR3, as DNA: TGTGCCATCAGTGGACAACGGAACTACGAGCAGTACTTC.

This clone was detected once. The rearrangement uses TRBV7-6 and TRBJ2-2, with 10 nucleotides matching TRBD1. V dropped 2 bases and J dropped 1; count of bases not matched to a gene: 4. The CDR3 loop spans 17 amino acids. Germline loops: CDR1 SGHVS, CDR2 FNYEAQ. The CDR3 protein is CASSLRTGGLNTGELFF. The CDR3 DNA reads as TGTGCCAGCAGCTTACGGACAGGGGGACTGAACACCGGGGAGCTGTTTTTT.

The chain links TRBV29-1 to TRBJ1-1; D is uncertain. Trimming removed 5 bases at V and 0 bases at J, with 7 bases between. The CDR3 consists of 12 residues. In germline, CDR1 is SQVTM, CDR2 ANQGSEA. The DNA for the CDR3 is TGCAGCGTTCGGACTTTGAACACTGAAGCTTTCTTT. It is translated as CSVRTLNTEAFF. Variable domain in full (rest from reference TRBV29-1 and TRBJ1-1): SAVISQKPSRDICQRGTSLTIQCQVDSQVTMMFWYRQQPGQSLTLIATANQGSEATYESGFVIDKFPISRPNLTFSTLTVSNMSPEDSSIYLCSVRTLNTEAFFGQGTRLTVV.

The chain is built from TRBV10-1 and TRBJ1-5, with TRBD1 as a possible D gene (5 bases). Germline lookup yields CDR1 WNHNN and CDR2 SYGVQD (reference sequence). Trimming pared 6 bases from V and 5 bases from J, leaving 20 bases between. CDR3 size: 16 residues. CDR3 DNA: TGCGCCAGCAGACAGGTGGGGCCTGGTGGCGATCAGCCCCAGCATTTT. Its protein product is CASRQVGPGGDQPQHF.

Only a few counts were recorded for this clone. The chain recombines TRBV19 with TRBJ1-1; D is unclear. Trimming pared 3 bases from V and 3 bases from J, leaving 8 bases between. The germline CDR1 and CDR2 sequences are LNHDA and SQIVND (reference sequence). This CDR3 has 13 residues. DNA of the CDR3: TGTGCCAGTAGTATTCAGGTGTACACTGAAGCTTTCTTT. Amino acid sequence: CASSIQVYTEAFF.

This sequence joins TRBV2 and TRBJ2-7; 7 positions match TRBD1. This CDR3 spans 20 amino acids. In germline, CDR1 is SNHLY, CDR2 FYNNEI. V trimming: 0 bases; J trimming: 3 bases; junction bases outside the gene matches: 20. The CDR3 spells CASSEAGAGKGAVLNYEQYF. In DNA form, the CDR3 reads TGTGCCAGCAGTGAAGCGGGTGCCGGGAAGGGGGCCGTTCTAAACTACGAGCAGTACTTC.

The genes are TRBV2 and TRBJ1-1; 9 bases map to TRBD1. The germline gives CDR1 SNHLY, CDR2 FYNNEI. CDR3 length: 13 amino acids. The ends lost 6 bases at V and 6 bases at J; junction bases unmatched: 5. This CDR3 reads CASRTGGLAEAFF. CDR3 nucleotides: TGTGCCAGCAGAACAGGGGGCTTGGCTGAAGCTTTCTTT.

The chain is built from TRBV11-2 and TRBJ2-1, with 10 bases matching TRBD2. V lost 5 bases to trimming and J lost 7 bases; unmatched junction nucleotides: 5. Germline-derived CDR1 and CDR2 are SGHAT and FQNNGV. CDR3 length equals 14 residues. The CDR3 coding sequence is TGTGCCAGCAGCGCCGCTAGCGGGGGTAATGAGCAGTTCTTC. The encoded protein is CASSAASGGNEQFF.

The genes are TRBV7-2 and TRBJ1-5, with D unclear. V gave up 2 bases and J gave up 5 bases, with 7 bases separating them. The CDR3 contains 13 residues. Germline values: CDR1 SGHTA, CDR2 FQGNSA. CDR3 coding DNA: TGTGCCAGCAGCTTAAGAACTGATCAGCCCCAGCATTTT. Residues: CASSLRTDQPQHF.

The rearrangement uses TRBV19 and TRBJ1-1, with TRBD1 identical over 10 bases. This CDR3 comprises 14 residues. The germline CDR1 and CDR2 sequences are LNHDA and SQIVND (reference sequence). Unmatched junction bases numbered 6, after V lost 5 bases and J lost 6 bases. CDR3 sequence (DNA): TGTGCCAGTAGTGTGAGGACAGGGGGGCCTGAAGCTTTCTTT. Protein sequence: CASSVRTGGPEAFF.